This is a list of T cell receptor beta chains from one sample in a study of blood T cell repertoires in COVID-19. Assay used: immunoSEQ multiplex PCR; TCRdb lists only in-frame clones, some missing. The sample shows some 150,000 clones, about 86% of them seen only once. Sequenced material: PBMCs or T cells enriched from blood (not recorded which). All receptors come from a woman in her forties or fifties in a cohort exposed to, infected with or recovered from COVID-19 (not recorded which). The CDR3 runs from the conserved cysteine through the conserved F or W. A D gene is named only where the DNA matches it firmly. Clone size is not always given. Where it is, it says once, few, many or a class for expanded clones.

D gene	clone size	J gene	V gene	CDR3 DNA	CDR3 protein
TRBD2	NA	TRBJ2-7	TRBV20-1	TGCAGTGCTAGTATCCCCCTAGCGGGAGCAAACGAGCAGTACTTC	CSASIPLAGANEQYF
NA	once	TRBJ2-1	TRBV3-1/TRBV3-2	TGTGCCAGCAGCCAGGGCAGCTCCTACAATGAGCAGTTCTTC	CASSQGSSYNEQFF
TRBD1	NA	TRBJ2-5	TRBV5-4	TGTGCCAGCAGCCCCCCACCCGGGACAGGGGGGGTTGCGACCCAGTACTTC	CASSPPPGTGGVATQYF
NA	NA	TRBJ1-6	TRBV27	TGTGCCAGCAAGGGTTCGGGGGGTATTTTTAATTCACCCCTCCACTTT	CASKGSGGIFNSPLHF
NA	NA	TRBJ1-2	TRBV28	TGTGCCAGCAGTTCGGGGGGAGAGGGCTACACCTTC	CASSSGGEGYTF
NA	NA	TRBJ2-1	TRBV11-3	TGTGCCAGCAGCTTAGAGGGGGCTAGTAATGAGCAGTTCTTC	CASSLEGASNEQFF
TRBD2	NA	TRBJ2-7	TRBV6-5	TGTGCCAGCAGTTTGGAGGGAGGGCTAACCTACGAGCAGTACTTC	CASSLEGGLTYEQYF
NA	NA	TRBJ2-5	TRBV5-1	TGCGCCAGCAGCTCGGGGATTGGTGCTGCGGAGACCCAGTACTTC	CASSSGIGAAETQYF
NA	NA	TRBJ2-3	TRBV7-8	TGTGCCAGCAGCTTAGGCGGCTTTACCACAGATACGCAGTATTTT	CASSLGGFTTDTQYF
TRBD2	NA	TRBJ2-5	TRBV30	TGTGCCTGGGAAGGGCGGGGGAGCGAGACCCAGTACTTC	CAWEGRGSETQYF
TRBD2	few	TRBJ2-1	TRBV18	TGTGCCAGCTCACCAGGGCGGGGGATAACTGAGCAGTTCTTC	CASSPGRGITEQFF
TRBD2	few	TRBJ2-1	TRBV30	TGTGCCTGGACACCCCGCACTAGCGGGGGGGCCGCCAATGAGCAGTTCTTC	CAWTPRTSGGAANEQFF
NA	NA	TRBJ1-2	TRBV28	TGTGCCAGCAGTTTATTGAGCGCCTATGGCTACACCTTC	CASSLLSAYGYTF
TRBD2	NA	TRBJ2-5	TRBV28	TGTGCCAGCAGCGAGCGGGGGGAGTCACAAGAGACCCAGTACTTC	CASSERGESQETQYF
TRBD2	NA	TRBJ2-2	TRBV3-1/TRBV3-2	TGTGCCAGCAGCCGATGGACTAGCGGGAGGGGGCCATCCCTCGGGACCGGGGAGCTGTTTTTT	CASSRWTSGRGPSLGTGELFF
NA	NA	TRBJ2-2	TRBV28	TGTGCCAGCAGTTTATCATCCCTGGGAGACACCGGGGAGCTGTTTTTT	CASSLSSLGDTGELFF
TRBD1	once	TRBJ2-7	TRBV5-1	TGCGCCAGCAGCTCCGGCCAGGGGGACAGGGTTGGTGAGCAGTACTTC	CASSSGQGDRVGEQYF
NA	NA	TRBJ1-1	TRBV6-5	TGTGCCGCCCGGGGGAACACTGAAGCTTTCTTT	CAARGNTEAFF
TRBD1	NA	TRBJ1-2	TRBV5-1	TGCGCCAGCAGCCTGGAGGGGGCGGGCTACACCTTC	CASSLEGAGYTF
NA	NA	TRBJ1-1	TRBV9	TGTGCCAGCAGCGTAATGAGGGACACTGAAGCTTTCTTT	CASSVMRDTEAFF
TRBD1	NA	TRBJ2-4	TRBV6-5	TGTGCCAGCGGCCACCGGGACAGCAAAAACATTCAGTACTTC	CASGHRDSKNIQYF
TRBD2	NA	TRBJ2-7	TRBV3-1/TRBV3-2	TGTGCCAGCAGCCTACTAATTTCTAGCGGGACTCAGTACTTC	CASSLLISSGTQYF